This entry describes one T cell receptor (beta chain). TCRdb keeps only in-frame clones here, not all; method: immunoSEQ multiplex PCR. The table lists almost 95,000 clones, more than 85% of them singletons. These data belong to a study of T cell changes during pregnancy in multiple sclerosis. The sequenced sample was peripheral blood, obtained in the first trimester of pregnancy. The sequence came from a female donor with multiple sclerosis, enrolled in a pregnancy study.

This CDR3 reads CASSPSGRTTDTQYF. CDR3 nucleotides: TGCGCCAGCAGCCCTAGCGGGAGAACCACAGATACGCAGTATTTT. This rearrangement joins TRBV5-1 to TRBJ2-3; 10 bases are shared with TRBD2. CDR3 size: 15 residues. The V gene end was trimmed by 4 bases and the J gene end by 2 bases; junction bases not matched to a gene: 4. CDR1 SGHRS and CDR2 YFSETQ come from the germline V gene.